This T cell receptor beta chain appears in the sequencing data of a study of shared clonotypes between healthy human individuals. Study-level points and caveats: Sorted-subset samples were not fully sequenced, rarefaction indicated. The low donor count limited represented genetic and exposure-history diversity. Shared clonotypes: roughly 4.5% naive CD4, roughly 4% naive CD8, less than 2.5% memory CD4, more than 0.3% memory CD8.

The germline gives CDR1 LNHNV, CDR2 YYDKDF (reference sequence). J gave up 10 bases and V 0 bases, and 4 bases lay outside the gene matches. The CDR3 sequence is 16 residues long. Clones were read by immunoSEQ multiplex PCR, and TCRdb kept only the in-frame ones, dropping some. Of some 2,400,000 clones detected, under 97% appear once; the ten largest clones hold roughly 0.13%. A word on this clone: Its target is not known.

All donors were Caucasian adults living in Nashville, Tennessee. This sequence joins TRBV15 and TRBJ1-6; 12 positions match TRBD1. Material: naive CD4+ T cells sorted from blood. Subset meaning: CD45RA+ positively selected. The receptor comes from a man in his late teens or twenties in good health. CDR3 nucleotides: TGTGCCACCAGCAGAGAGGGACAGGGGGCCGCCTCACCCCTCCACTTT. Protein: CATSREGQGAASPLHF.